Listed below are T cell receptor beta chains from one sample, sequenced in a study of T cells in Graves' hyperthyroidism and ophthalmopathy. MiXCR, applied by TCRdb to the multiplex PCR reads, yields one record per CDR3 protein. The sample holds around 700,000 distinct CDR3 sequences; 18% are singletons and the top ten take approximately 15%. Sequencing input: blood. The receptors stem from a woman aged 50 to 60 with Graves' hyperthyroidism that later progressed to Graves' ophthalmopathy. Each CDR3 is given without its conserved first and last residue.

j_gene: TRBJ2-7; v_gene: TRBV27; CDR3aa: ASSLSGYRSYEQY
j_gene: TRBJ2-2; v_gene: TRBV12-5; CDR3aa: ASGLVQFRVAGELF
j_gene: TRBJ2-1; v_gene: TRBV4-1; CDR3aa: ASSPQPRTGAAYNEQF
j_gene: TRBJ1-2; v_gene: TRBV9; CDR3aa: ASSVGPGLDGYT
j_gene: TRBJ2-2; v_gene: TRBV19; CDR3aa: ASRITGTPNTGELF
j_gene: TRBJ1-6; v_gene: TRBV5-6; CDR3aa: ASSLERTGVPPLH
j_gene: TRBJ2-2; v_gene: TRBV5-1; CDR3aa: ATSIDRNTGELF
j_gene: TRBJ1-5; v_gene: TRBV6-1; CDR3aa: ASSARQGAIRQPQH
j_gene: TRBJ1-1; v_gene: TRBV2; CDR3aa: ASSEIRGRVEAF
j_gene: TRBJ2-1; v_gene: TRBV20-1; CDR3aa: SPLAGANNEQF
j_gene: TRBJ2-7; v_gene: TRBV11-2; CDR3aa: ASSRRGSEQY
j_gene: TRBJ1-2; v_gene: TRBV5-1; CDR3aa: ASSFDPGQLVGYT
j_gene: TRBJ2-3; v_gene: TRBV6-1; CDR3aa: ASSRTSGRTDTQY
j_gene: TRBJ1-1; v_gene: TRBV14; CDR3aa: AGSQALNTEAF
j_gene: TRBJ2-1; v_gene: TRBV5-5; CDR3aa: ASSLSPNEQF
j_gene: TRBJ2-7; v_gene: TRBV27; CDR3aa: ASSFQWDSPYEQY
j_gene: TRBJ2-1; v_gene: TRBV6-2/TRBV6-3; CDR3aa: ASSYEVGTSWNEQF
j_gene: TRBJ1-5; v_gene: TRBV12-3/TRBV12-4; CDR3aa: ASGRGGDQPQH
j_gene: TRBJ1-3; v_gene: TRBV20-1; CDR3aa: SASAPTGGYGNTIY
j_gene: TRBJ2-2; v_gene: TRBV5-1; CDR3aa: ASSNQTASTGELF
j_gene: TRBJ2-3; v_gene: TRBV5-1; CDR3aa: ASSIRTGIGTDTQY
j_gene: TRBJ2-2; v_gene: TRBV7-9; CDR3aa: ASSSFPILGTATGELF
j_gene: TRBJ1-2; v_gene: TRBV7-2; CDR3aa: ASRRQGQGTGYT
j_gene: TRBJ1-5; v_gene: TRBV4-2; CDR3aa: ASSQDMTAHQPQH
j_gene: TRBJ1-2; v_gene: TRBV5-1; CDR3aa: ASSFRTGDGYT
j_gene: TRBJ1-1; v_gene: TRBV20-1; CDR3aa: SAMPGLKNTKAF
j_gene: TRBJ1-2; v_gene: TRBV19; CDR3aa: ASGATGGDLGYT
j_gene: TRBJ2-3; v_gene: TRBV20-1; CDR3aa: SANSRDRVGGTDTQY
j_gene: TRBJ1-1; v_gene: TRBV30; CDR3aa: AWATTGKTSTF
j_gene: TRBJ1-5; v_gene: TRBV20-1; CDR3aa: SASGAGVGQPQH
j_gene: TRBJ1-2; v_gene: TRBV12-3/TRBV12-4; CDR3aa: ASRRPGGYGYT
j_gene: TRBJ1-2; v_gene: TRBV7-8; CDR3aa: ASSSGGLDNYGYT
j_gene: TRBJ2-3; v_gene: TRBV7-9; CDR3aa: ASSEFTDTQY
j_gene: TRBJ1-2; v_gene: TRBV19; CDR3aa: ASSDRLDLYFYGYT
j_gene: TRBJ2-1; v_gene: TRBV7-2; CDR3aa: ASSPGMGGRQF
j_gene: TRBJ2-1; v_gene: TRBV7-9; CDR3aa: ASSLGREYNEQF
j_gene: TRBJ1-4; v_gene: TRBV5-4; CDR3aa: ASSLGPNEKLF
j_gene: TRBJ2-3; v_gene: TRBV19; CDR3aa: ASSERLAGAFSTDTQY
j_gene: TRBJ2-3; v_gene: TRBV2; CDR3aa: ASSPGGGRVTDTQY
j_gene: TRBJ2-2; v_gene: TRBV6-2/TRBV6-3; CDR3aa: ASWRTGELF
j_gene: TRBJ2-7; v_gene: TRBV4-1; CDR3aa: ASSRITRDSNYEQY
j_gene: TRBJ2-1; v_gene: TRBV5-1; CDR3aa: ASRTESSVKF
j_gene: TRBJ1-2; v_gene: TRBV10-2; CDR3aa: ASSEGGFAYGYT
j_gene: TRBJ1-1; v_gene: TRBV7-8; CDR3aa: ASSYRDGRPNTEAF